This TCR beta chain appears in the sequencing data of a study of shared clonotypes between healthy human individuals. This table comes from immunoSEQ multiplex PCR, and its TCRdb copy is limited to in-frame clones, with some not included. The sample holds around 2.1 million clones, about 92% seen once. Terminally differentiated effector memory CD45RA+ cells were excluded by CCR7 positive selection of CD45RO-negative cells. CDR1 and CDR2 (germline): LGHNA, YNFKEQ. Trimming took 0 bases from V and 0 from J, leaving 12 bases between them. This CDR3 is 17 amino acids long. V usage is TRBV4-2 and J usage is TRBJ1-5, with D possibly being TRBD1 (5 bases). The sample taken for sequencing was naive CD8+ T cells from PBMCs. The origin of this receptor is a man aged 18 to 29 in good health. Some clones in this sample may be carry-over from other donors' samples. The CDR3 sequence is CASSQEGTEYSNQPQHF. In DNA, the CDR3 is TGTGCCAGCAGCCAAGAGGGGACCGAATATAGCAATCAGCCCCAGCATTTT.